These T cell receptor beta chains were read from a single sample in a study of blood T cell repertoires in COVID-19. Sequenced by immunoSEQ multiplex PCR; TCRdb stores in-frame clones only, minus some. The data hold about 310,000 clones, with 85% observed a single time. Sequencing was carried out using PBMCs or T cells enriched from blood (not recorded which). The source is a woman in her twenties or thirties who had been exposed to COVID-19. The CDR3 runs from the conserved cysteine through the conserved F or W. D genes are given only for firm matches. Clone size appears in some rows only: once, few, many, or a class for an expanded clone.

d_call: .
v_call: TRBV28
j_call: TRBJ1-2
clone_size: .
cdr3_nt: TGTGCCAGCAGCAACAGATACTATGGCTACACCTTC
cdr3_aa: CASSNRYYGYTF

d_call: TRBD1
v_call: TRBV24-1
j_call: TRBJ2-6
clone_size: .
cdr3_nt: TGTGCCACCAGTGAGCCCGGGACAGGGTTTAATCCTGACTCTGGGGCCAACGTCCTGACTTTC
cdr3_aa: CATSEPGTGFNPDSGANVLTF

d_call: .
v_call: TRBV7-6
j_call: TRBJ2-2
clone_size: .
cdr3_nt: TGTGCCAGCAGCTTAGAGGGGCCGTCCACCGGGGAGCTGTTTTTT
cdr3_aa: CASSLEGPSTGELFF

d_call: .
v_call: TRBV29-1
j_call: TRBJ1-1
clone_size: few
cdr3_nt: TGCAGCGTTGAGGCCCACCCACTGAACACTGAAGCTTTCTTT
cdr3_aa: CSVEAHPLNTEAFF

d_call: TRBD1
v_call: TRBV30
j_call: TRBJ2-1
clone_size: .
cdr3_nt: TGTGCCTGGAGTGTAATGACAGGGAGCTATTACAATGAGCAGTTCTTC
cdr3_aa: CAWSVMTGSYYNEQFF

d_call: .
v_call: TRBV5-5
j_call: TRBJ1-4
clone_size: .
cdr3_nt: TGTGCCAGCAGCTTGGGACAGCCAAATGAAAAACTGTTTTTT
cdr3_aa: CASSLGQPNEKLFF

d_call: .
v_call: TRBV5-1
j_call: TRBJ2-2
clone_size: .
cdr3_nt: TGCGCCAGCAGCTTAGAGGCAGGGGTGACCGGGGAGCTGTTTTTT
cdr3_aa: CASSLEAGVTGELFF

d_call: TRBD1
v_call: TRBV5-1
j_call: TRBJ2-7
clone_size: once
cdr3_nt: TGCGCCAGCAGCTGGGGAGATCGGCAGGGGGCGGTGGAGCAGTACTTC
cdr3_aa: CASSWGDRQGAVEQYF

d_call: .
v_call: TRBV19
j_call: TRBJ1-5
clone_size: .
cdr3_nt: TGTGCCAGTAGTCCTCTAGAGGGAGGGCAGCCCCAGCATTTT
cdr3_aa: CASSPLEGGQPQHF

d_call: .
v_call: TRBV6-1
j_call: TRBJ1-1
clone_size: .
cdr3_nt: TGTGCCAGCAGTGAGGCGGGCCAGAAAGCTTTCTTT
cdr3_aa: CASSEAGQKAFF

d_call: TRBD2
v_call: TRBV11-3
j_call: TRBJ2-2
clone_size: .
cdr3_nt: TGTGCCAGCAGCTTAGCTCTAGCGGGAATAAACGGGGAGCTGTTTTTT
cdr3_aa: CASSLALAGINGELFF

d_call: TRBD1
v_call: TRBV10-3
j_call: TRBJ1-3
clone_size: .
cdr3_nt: TGTGCCATCAGTGACAGGGGGATCTCTGGAAACACCATATATTTT
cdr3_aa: CAISDRGISGNTIYF

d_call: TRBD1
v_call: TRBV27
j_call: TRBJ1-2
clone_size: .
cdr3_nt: TGTGCCAGCAGACATACAGGGGCCTATGGCTACACCTTC
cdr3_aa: CASRHTGAYGYTF

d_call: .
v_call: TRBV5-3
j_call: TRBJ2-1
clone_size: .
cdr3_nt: TGTGCCAGAAGCTTGGTTCCTCCACAGAGCCATGAGCAGTTCTTC
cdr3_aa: CARSLVPPQSHEQFF

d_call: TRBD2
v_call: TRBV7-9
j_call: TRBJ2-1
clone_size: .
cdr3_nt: TGTGCCAGCAGCTCTAGCGGCAATGAGCAGTTCTTC
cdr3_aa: CASSSSGNEQFF

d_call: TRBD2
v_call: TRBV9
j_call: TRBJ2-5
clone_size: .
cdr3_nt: TGTGCCAGCAGCGTATCTAAGGGACTAACGGGGGAGACCCAGTACTTC
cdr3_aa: CASSVSKGLTGETQYF

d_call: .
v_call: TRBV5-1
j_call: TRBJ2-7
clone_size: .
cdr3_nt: TGCGCCAGCTCCGCGGACATACCCAACAACGAGCAGTACTTC
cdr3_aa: CASSADIPNNEQYF

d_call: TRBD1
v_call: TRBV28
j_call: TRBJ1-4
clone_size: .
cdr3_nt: TGTGCCAGCAGTTTAGGGGACAGGGGTAATGAAAAACTGTTTTTT
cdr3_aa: CASSLGDRGNEKLFF

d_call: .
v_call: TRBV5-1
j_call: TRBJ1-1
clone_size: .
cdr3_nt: TGCGCCAGCAGCGAATACAGGGTTGACACTGAAGCTTTCTTT
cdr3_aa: CASSEYRVDTEAFF

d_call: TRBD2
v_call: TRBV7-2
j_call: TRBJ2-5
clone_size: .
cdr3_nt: TGTGCCAGCAGCTTGGGCCTAGCGGGACAAGAGACCCAGTACTTC
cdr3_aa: CASSLGLAGQETQYF

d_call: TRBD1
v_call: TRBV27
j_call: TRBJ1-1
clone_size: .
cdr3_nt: TGTGCCAGCAGTTTACAGGGGGAAACTGAAGCTTTCTTT
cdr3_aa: CASSLQGETEAFF

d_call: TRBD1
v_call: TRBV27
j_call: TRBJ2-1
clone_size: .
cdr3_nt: TGTGCCAGCAGGATGACAGGGGGACGAGAAGAGCAGTTCTTC
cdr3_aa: CASRMTGGREEQFF

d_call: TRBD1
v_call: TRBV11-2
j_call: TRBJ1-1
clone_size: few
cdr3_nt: TGTGCCAGCAGCCGCCAGACAGGGAGCATGAACACTGAAGCTTTCTTT
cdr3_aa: CASSRQTGSMNTEAFF

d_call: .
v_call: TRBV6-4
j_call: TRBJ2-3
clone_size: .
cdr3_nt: TGTGCCAGCAGTGACTCTCTATCCACAGATACGCAGTATTTT
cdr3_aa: CASSDSLSTDTQYF

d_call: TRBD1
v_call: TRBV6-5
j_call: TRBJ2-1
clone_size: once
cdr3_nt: TGTGCCAGCAGTTACGCTGACAGGGACGATGAGCAGTTCTTC
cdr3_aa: CASSYADRDDEQFF

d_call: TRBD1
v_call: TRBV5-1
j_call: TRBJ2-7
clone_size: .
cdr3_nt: TGCGCCAGCACCCGGGGACAGGGTGTACACGAGCAGTACTTC
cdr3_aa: CASTRGQGVHEQYF

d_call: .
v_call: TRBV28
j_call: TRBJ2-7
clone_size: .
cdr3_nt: TGTGCCAGCAGTTCCGTGGACAGTCCCACCTACGAGCAGTACTTC
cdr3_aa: CASSSVDSPTYEQYF

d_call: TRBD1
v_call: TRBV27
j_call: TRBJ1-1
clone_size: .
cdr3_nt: TGTGCCAGCAGTCCAATGGGGACAGGGGGGACTGAAGCTTTCTTT
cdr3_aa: CASSPMGTGGTEAFF

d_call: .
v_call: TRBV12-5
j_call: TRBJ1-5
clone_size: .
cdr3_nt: TGTGCTAGTGGTTTGGAGCCAAATCAGCCCCAGCATTTT
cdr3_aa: CASGLEPNQPQHF

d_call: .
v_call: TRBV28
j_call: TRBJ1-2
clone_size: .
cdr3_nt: TGTGCCAGCAGGGCGGAGATGATTGAGTTC
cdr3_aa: CASRAEMIEF

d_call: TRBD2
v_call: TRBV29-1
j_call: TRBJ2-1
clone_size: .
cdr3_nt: TGCAGCGCTGCTCTTAGCGGGGGGCTACACGCGAATGAGCAGTTCTTC
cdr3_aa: CSAALSGGLHANEQFF

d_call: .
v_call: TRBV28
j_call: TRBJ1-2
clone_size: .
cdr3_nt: TGTGCCAGCAGAGGGGTGGGACATAACTATGGCTACACCTTC
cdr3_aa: CASRGVGHNYGYTF